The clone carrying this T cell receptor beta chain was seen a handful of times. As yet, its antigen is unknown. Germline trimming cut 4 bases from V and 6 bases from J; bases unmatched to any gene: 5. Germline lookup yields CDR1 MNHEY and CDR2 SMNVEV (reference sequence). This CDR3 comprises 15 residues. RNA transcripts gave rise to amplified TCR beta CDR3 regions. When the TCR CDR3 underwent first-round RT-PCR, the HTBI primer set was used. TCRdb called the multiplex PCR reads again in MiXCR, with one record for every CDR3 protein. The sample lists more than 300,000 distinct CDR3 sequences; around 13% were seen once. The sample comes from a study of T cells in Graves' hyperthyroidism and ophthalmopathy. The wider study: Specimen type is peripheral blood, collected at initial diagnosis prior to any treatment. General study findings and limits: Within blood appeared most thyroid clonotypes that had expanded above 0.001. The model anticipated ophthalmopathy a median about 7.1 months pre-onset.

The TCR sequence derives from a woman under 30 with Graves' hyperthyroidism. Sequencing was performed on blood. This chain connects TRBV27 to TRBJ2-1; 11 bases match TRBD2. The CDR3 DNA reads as TGTGCCAGCAGTTGGGGGACTAGCGGCGCCAATGAGCAGTTCTTC. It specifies CASSWGTSGANEQFF.